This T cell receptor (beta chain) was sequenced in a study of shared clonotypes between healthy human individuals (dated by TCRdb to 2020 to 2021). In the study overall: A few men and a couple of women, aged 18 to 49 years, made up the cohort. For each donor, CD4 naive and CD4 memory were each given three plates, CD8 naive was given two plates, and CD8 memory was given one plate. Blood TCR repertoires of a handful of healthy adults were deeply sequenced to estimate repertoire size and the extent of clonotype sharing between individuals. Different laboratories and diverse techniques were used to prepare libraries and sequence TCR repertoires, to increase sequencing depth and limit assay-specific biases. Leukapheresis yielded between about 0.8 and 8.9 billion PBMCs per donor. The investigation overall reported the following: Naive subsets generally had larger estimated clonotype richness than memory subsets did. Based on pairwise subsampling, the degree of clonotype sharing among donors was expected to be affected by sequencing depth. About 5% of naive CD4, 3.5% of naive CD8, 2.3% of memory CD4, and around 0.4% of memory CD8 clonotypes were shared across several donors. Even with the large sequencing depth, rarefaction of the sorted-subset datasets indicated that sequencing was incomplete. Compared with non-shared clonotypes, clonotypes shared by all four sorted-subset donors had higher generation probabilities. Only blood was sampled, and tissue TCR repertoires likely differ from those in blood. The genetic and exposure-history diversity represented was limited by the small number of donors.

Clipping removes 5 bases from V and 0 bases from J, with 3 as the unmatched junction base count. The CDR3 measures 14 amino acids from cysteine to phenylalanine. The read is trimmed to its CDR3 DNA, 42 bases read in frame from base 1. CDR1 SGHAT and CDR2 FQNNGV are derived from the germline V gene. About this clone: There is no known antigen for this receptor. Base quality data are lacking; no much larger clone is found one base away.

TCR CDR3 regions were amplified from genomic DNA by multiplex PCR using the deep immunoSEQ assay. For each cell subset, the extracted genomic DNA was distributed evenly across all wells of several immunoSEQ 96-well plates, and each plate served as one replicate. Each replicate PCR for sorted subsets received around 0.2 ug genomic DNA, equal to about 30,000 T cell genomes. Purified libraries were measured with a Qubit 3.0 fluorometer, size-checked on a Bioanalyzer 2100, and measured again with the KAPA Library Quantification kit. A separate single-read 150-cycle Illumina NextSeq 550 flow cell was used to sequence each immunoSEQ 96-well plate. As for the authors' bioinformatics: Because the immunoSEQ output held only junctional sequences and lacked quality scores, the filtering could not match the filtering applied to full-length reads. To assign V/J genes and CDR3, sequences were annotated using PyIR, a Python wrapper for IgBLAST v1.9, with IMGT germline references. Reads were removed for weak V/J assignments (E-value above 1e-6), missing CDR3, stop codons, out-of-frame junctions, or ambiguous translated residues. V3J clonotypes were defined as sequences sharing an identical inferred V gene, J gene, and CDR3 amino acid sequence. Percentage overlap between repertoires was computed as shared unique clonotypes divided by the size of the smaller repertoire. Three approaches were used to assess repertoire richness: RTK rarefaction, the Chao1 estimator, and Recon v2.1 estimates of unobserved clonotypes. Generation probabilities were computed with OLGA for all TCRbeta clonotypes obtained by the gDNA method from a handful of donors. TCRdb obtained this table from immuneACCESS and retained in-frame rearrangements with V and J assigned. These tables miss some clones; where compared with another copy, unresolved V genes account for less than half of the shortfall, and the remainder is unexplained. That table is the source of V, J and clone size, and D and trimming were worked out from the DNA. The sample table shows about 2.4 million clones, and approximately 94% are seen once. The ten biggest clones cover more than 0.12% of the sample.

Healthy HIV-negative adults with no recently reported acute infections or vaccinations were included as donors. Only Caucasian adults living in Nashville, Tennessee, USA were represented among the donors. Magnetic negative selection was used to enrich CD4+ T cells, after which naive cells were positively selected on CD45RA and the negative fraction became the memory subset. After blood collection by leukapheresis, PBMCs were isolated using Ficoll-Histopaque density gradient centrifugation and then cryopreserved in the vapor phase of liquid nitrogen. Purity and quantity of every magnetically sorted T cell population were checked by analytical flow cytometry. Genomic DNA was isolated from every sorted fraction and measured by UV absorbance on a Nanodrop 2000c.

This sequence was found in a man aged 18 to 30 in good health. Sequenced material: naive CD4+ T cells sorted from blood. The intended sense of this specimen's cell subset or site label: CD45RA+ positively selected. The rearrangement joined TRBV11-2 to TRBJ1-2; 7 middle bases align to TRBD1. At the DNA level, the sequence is TGTGCCAGCAGCGAACAGGGGACTAACTATGGCTACACCTTC. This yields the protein CASSEQGTNYGYTF.